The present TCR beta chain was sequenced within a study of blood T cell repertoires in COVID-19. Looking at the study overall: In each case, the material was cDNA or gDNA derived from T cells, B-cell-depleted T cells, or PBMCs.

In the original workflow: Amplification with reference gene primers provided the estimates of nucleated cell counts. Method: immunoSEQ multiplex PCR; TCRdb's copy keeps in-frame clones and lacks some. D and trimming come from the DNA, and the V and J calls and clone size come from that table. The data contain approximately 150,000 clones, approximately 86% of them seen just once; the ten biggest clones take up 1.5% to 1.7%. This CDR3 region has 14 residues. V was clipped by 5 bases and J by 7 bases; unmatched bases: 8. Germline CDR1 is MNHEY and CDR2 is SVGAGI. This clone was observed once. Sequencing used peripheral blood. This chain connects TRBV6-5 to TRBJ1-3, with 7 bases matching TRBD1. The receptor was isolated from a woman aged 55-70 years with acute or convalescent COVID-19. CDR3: CASSRQGPVNTIYF. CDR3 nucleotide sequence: TGTGCCAGCAGTCGACAGGGACCGGTTAACACCATATATTTT.